These 17 T cell receptor beta chains were sequenced from one sample in a study of blood T cell repertoires in COVID-19. Clones were read by immunoSEQ multiplex PCR, and TCRdb kept only the in-frame ones, dropping some. The sample lists roughly 68,000 clones; approximately 91% were seen once. Sequencing was performed on peripheral blood. The source of these receptors is a middle-aged man with acute or convalescent COVID-19.

The chain carries TRBV18 and TRBJ2-2, with TRBD1 matching over 7 bases. V lost 3 bases, J lost 5 bases, and 6 bases stayed unmatched. This CDR3 contains 15 residues. The germline gives CDR1 KGHSH, CDR2 LQKENI. CDR3 protein: CASSPRQGSTGELFF. The CDR3 nucleotides read TGTGCCAGCTCACCTAGACAGGGAAGTACCGGGGAGCTGTTTTTT.

V usage is TRBV2 and J usage is TRBJ2-7, with D tentatively TRBD1 (6 bases). The length of the CDR3 is 15 residues. V was trimmed by 2 bases and J by 2 bases, leaving 13 bases between them. CDR1 is SNHLY, CDR2 FYNNEI, per germline. CDR3 nucleotide sequence: TGTGCCAGCAGTGAATTCCCACAGGGTCCCTACGAGCAGTACTTC. Protein: CASSEFPQGPYEQYF. The variable domain in full, with the rest retrieved from reference TRBV2 and TRBJ2-7, is EPEVTQTPSHQVTQMGQEVILRCVPISNHLYFYWYRQILGQKVEFLVSFYNNEISEKSEIFDDQFSVERPDGSNFTLKIRSTKLEDSAMYFCASSEFPQGPYEQYFGPGTRLTVT.

This chain uses TRBV6-5 with TRBJ1-4; 7 bases match TRBD1. The germline CDR1 and CDR2 sequences are MNHEY and SVGAGI. The CDR3 covers 16 residues. V was clipped by 2 bases and J by 4 bases; unmatched bases: 7. The CDR3 DNA reads TGTGCCAGCAGTTACAGTGGGACAGTAGTTAATGAAAAACTGTTTTTT. Its protein is CASSYSGTVVNEKLFF.

The chain combines TRBV2 with TRBJ1-5, with D unresolved. The V end lost 2 bases, the J end lost 2 bases, and 7 bases lay between the germline ends. Germline V CDR1 and CDR2: SNHLY, FYNNEI. This CDR3 is built from 14 residues. The CDR3 nucleotides read TGTGCCAGCAGTGAATTCAATCGCAATCAGCCCCAGCATTTT. It is translated as CASSEFNRNQPQHF.

This clone showed up just a few times. This rearrangement joins TRBV5-1 to TRBJ2-7, with D maybe TRBD1 (6 bases). CDR1 and CDR2 from the germline V gene are SGHRS and YFSETQ. This CDR3 contains 14 residues. V was shortened by 2 bases and J by 2 bases, with 11 bases between the two germline ends. CDR3 sequence reads: CASSLGPGAYEQYF. CDR3 in DNA: TGCGCCAGCAGCTTAGGGCCAGGGGCCTACGAGCAGTACTTC.

The V gene is TRBV19, the J gene TRBJ2-5; 7 nucleotides match TRBD1. Germline lookup yields CDR1 LNHDA and CDR2 SQIVND (reference sequence). The CDR3 runs to 14 residues. J gave up 4 bases and V 4 bases, and 6 bases lay outside the gene matches. CDR3 in amino acids: CASSKEQGRETQYF. CDR3 nucleotide sequence: TGTGCCAGTAGTAAGGAACAGGGGAGAGAGACCCAGTACTTC.

The rearrangement uses TRBV4-1 and TRBJ1-6; no definite D call. Trimming took 5 bases from V and 0 from J, leaving 8 bases between them. This CDR3 region has 15 residues. Germline CDR1 MGHRA, CDR2 YSYEKL. The CDR3 protein is CASSGGSSYNSPLHF. The CDR3 bases are TGCGCCAGCAGCGGAGGGTCCTCCTATAATTCACCCCTCCACTTT.

This clone was seen a few times. This chain uses TRBV4-1 with TRBJ1-5; 9 nucleotides match TRBD1. The CDR3 is made up of 15 amino acids. V dropped 4 bases and J dropped 5; count of bases not matched to a gene: 6. Looked up from germline, CDR1 is MGHRA and CDR2 is YSYEKL. The CDR3 DNA is TGCGCCAGCAGCCGGGGGGGACAGGGTCATCAGCCCCAGCATTTT. Translating it yields CASSRGGQGHQPQHF.

This clone has only one observation. The J gene is TRBJ2-5, the V gene TRBV5-1; 7 nucleotides line up with TRBD1. CDR1 and CDR2 from the germline V gene are SGHRS and YFSETQ. The CDR3 consists of 15 residues. V gave up 0 bases and J gave up 5 bases; unmatched junction bases: 7. The CDR3 nucleotides read TGCGCCAGCAGCTTGGGGGCGACAGGGCGGGAGACCCAGTACTTC. Translating gives CASSLGATGRETQYF.

The chain joins TRBV5-4 to TRBJ2-3; D is undetermined. CDR3 length: 14 amino acids. The V gene's germline CDR1 is SGHNT and CDR2 YYREEE (reference sequence). With 7 bases removed from V and 2 bases from J, the gap between germline ends came to 14 bases. The CDR3 loop reads CASRPGWATDTQYF. CDR3 nucleotides: TGTGCCAGCCGCCCTGGCTGGGCCACAGATACGCAGTATTTT.

The table lists this clone with a count of one. This chain links TRBV25-1 with TRBJ2-3, with D possibly matching TRBD1 (5 bases). The V gene's germline CDR1 is MGHDK and CDR2 SYGVNS. This CDR3 contains 13 residues. The V end was cut by 3 bases, the J end by 5 bases, with 9 bases between. CDR3 sequence reads: CASSDSGRDTQYF. The CDR3 DNA reads as TGTGCCAGCAGTGATTCAGGGCGAGATACGCAGTATTTT.

The count of this clone is one. The chain links TRBV5-5 to TRBJ2-1, with 8 nucleotides matching TRBD1. Per the germline V gene, CDR1 is SGHKS and CDR2 is YYEKEE (reference sequence). The CDR3 loop spans 13 amino acids. The V and J ends lost 3 bases and 7 bases, in that order; junction bases with no gene match: 3. The CDR3 DNA reads as TGTGCCAGCAGCTCGTGGACAGGGAATGAGCAGTTCTTC. It is translated as CASSSWTGNEQFF.

This chain links TRBV18 with TRBJ2-3; perhaps TRBD1 as D (6 bases). Between the trimmed V and J ends, which lost 3 bases and 0 bases, there was a span of 13 bases. Germline CDR1 is KGHSH and CDR2 is LQKENI. The CDR3 is 16 residues long. CDR3 DNA: TGTGCCAGCTCACCGGGACACCTAACTAGCACAGATACGCAGTATTTT. As protein: CASSPGHLTSTDTQYF.

This chain connects TRBV12-5 to TRBJ2-5; 7 positions match TRBD1. CDR1 LGHNT and CDR2 FRNRAP come from the germline V gene. V lost 5 bases, J lost 3 bases, and 3 bases stayed unmatched. The CDR3 length is 13 residues. The CDR3 here is CASGRGLEETQYF. The CDR3 nucleotides are TGTGCTAGTGGTAGGGGGCTCGAAGAGACCCAGTACTTC. The full variable domain, with the rest looked up from reference TRBV12-5 and TRBJ2-5, is DARVTQTPRHKVTEMGQEVTMRCQPILGHNTVFWYRQTMMQGLELLAYFRNRAPLDDSGMPKDRFSAEMPDATLATLKIQPSEPRDSAVYFCASGRGLEETQYFGPGTRLLVL.

CDR3 sequence: CAWSVSTGNSGNTIYF. DNA for the CDR3: TGTGCCTGGAGTGTATCGACAGGGAACTCTGGAAACACCATATATTTT. The chain combines TRBV30 with TRBJ1-3; 7 nucleotides agree with TRBD1. There are 16 residues in the CDR3. Germline V CDR1 and CDR2: GTSNPN, SVGIG (reference sequence). The junction had 5 bases not matched to a gene; V was cut back by 0 bases and J by 0 bases.

The V and J genes are TRBV5-4 and TRBJ2-4; possible D gene TRBD2, 7 bases. The CDR3 runs 16 residues. Germline assignment: CDR1 SGHNT and CDR2 YYREEE (reference sequence). Trimming pared 3 bases from V and 4 bases from J, leaving 17 bases between. The CDR3 DNA is TGTGCCAGCAGCTCGGGGACCGCGGGGGCTAAAAACATTCAGTACTTC. It is translated as CASSSGTAGAKNIQYF.

V and J are TRBV7-3 and TRBJ1-1, with D tentatively TRBD1 (5 bases). The V gene's germline CDR1 is SGHTA and CDR2 FQGTGA. The CDR3 length is 13 residues. V was cut by 3 bases and J by 1 base, with 6 bases left in between. The chain's CDR3 is CASSFTGNTEAFF. CDR3 nucleotide sequence: TGTGCCAGCAGCTTTACAGGGAACACTGAAGCTTTCTTT.